Here is one T cell receptor (beta chain) with its context. Antigen specificity is unknown. The sample comes from a study of CD8 T cells in ankylosing spondylitis. Unmatched junction bases numbered 4, after V lost 9 bases and J lost 3 bases. This CDR3 region has 12 residues. Germline CDR1 is ENHRY and CDR2 is SYGVKD. For TCR beta, libraries came from quantitative 5'-RACE with molecular barcodes. TCRdb re-called the 5' RACE reads with MiXCR, one entry per CDR3 protein. This table has 250,000 to 350,000 distinct CDR3 sequences, 6.5% to 10% appearing once. Study observations and caveats: Seemingly distinctive of ankylosing spondylitis blood was a TCR beta motif formed by eight highly homologous variants. Reportedly, significant enrichment of disease-linked clones occurred in matched ankylosing spondylitis synovial fluid. As for the disease-linked clones, they showed a CD8+ phenotype and occurred at relatively low frequencies in peripheral blood.

The rearrangement uses TRBV10-3 and TRBJ2-5, with TRBD1 matching 7 bases. The TCR comes from a male donor with ankylosing spondylitis. What was sequenced was blood, either unsorted or a sorted T cell fraction (not recorded which). The CDR3 bases are TGTGCCATTTCCGGGACAGAAGAGACCCAGTACTTC. Translating it yields CAISGTEETQYF.